This T cell receptor (beta chain) was recovered during a study of blood T cells in healthy people across ages (dated by TCRdb to the mid-2010s). Study-wide context: In model experiments, template switching captured roughly one uniquely barcoded TCR beta cDNA molecule for every two T cells. To avoid experimental bias, donors of different ages were randomly spread across the sequencing lanes. Age-related changes in TCR beta repertoire diversity were measured in the study by deep sequencing normalized with unique cDNA molecular identifiers. The donors were divided into four age groups: young (average approximately 15 years), middle-aged (about 39), aged (approximately 62) and long-lived (approximately 74). Using the same blood draw, the study looked at two additional independent replicas of 1 million unique cDNA reads for two donors, one aged 18 to 30 and the other aged 80 or older.

Comments on this clonotype: The antigen this receptor binds is unknown. There are no base qualities to consult, and no much larger clone falls within one base.

CDR1 and CDR2, per the germline V gene (reference sequence), are MNHEY and SMNVEV. V is cut by 3 bases and J by 7 bases, and the space between the germline ends is 16 bases. Reading from cysteine to phenylalanine, the CDR3 counts 14 amino acids. Left in the record is the CDR3 DNA by itself, 42 bases read in frame from the first base. General findings and caveats noted by the study authors: Donor CMV infection status was unknown, potentially confounding age-related changes in expanded clonotypes. Estimates of total diversity based on one million sequenced T cells were regarded as lower bounds and as underestimates. Conclusive comparison of naive and antigen-experienced compartments was prevented by the profiling of bulk unsorted PBMCs. A strong correlation was found between observed TCR beta diversity and the percentage of naive T cells measured by flow cytometry. As age increased, observed TCR beta diversity per million T cells dropped in a roughly linear way, and a significant reduction was already evident by age approximately 40. The long-lived group showed more naive CD4+ T cells, fewer expanded clones and increased TCR diversity than the aged group, suggesting age selection.

The roughly 39 donors, aged 6 to 90 years, were systemically healthy Caucasian individuals from Russia. Around 10 milliliters of peripheral blood were collected from each donor into EDTA-treated Vacutainer tubes. Ficoll-Paque density-gradient centrifugation was used to isolate PBMCs, with at least 6.5 million per sample. Total RNA was extracted from PBMCs with Trizol reagent, with at least 5.5 micrograms obtained per sample. For every donor, flow cytometry on a PBMC aliquot measured the percentage of naive CD45RAhigh/CD27high T cells. The method was 5' RACE. TCRdb records Illumina HiSeq 2500 as the sequencer. A second PCR of about 7 to 12 cycles was run with a J-beta primer mix and a sample-barcoded 5' primer. A template-switch 5' adaptor carrying 12 random nucleotides introduced a unique molecular identifier onto each TCR beta cDNA molecule. Each sample yielded at least 2.5 million CDR3-containing paired-end reads. All of the RNA was converted into first-strand cDNA using the Mint cDNA synthesis kit, with a TRBC-specific oligonucleotide serving as the primer. Following uracil-DNA glycosylase treatment, a first 18-cycle PCR with universal primers M1SS and BC2_uni_R was performed on all cDNA. Turning to the authors' computational methods: Normalization of each sample was performed by random selection of 1 million high-quality reads, each carrying a distinct molecular identifier. Reads with shared molecular identifiers were discarded instead of being binned into consensus sequences. CDR3 identification, clonotype clustering and error correction used MiTCR with a Q25 quality threshold and the strictest error-elimination algorithm. A nonparametric unseen species model using Euler transformation provided a lower-bound estimate of total TCR beta diversity. TCRdb cleaned the public reads at Q25 with fastp, built clones with MiXCR and kept in-frame beta chains. Each CDR3 protein gets just one entry, which takes the most common genes and DNA from the rows behind it. The V and J calls follow TCRdb's processing rather than the paper's. For this sample the table gives around 780,000 distinct CDR3 sequences, of which about 56% were detected only once. Together, the top ten hold roughly 24% of the sample.

Recombination linked TRBV27 to TRBJ2-7; the D gene assignment is perhaps TRBD1 or TRBD2, with each matching 5 bases. Material: blood. This sequence was found in a man in his forties in good health. DNA sequence: TGTGCCAGCAGTTTGGGTATTTTGGGGGATGAGCAGTACTTC. This yields the protein CASSLGILGDEQYF.